This entry features one TCR beta chain sequence. The target antigen is unknown. This record belongs to a study of cytomegalovirus exposure and HLA in healthy donors. Healthy bone marrow donors supplied every sample. 13 Jbeta primers and 60 Vbeta primers were used for the PCR. Using immunoSEQ multiplex PCR, the repertoire was profiled, and TCRdb retains in-frame clones only, with some absent. The top ten clones hold 1.5% to 2% of a sample with some 150,000 clones, nearly 10% of them seen once. Study results and caveats: The availability of immune exposure information extended only to CMV serostatus.

V was pared by 11 bases and J by 8 bases, with 19 bases between. Per the germline V gene, CDR1 is MNHNS and CDR2 is SASEGT. CDR3 size: 13 residues. Input material: PBMCs. This sequence originates from a middle-aged man in good health and CMV-seronegative. V usage is TRBV6-1 and J usage is TRBJ2-1; D perhaps matches TRBD2 (6 bases). The CDR3 sequence is CAVRVPTGDEQFF. CDR3 bases: TGTGCCGTCAGGGTCCCCACGGGGGATGAGCAGTTCTTC.